This note documents a single T cell receptor beta chain sequence. The antigen it binds to is not known. No qualities accompany the bases; no much larger clone lies one base away. The CDR3 holds 14 amino acids from the cysteine to the phenylalanine. Here the CDR3 DNA is all that survives: 42 bases in frame from base 1. V lost 0 bases and J lost 9 bases; the stretch between them is 12 bases long. Taken from the germline V gene, the CDR1 and CDR2 loops are SGHAT and FQNNGV. To prepare the library, 5' RACE was applied. The sequencer listed for this sample is Illumina HiSeq 2500. A second PCR of about 7 to 12 cycles was run with a J-beta primer mix and a sample-barcoded 5' primer. A unique molecular identifier was introduced onto each TCR beta cDNA molecule by a template-switch 5' adaptor carrying 12 random nucleotides. Each sample yielded at least 2.5 million CDR3-containing paired-end reads. First-strand cDNA synthesis was performed from all RNA using the Mint cDNA synthesis kit, with priming by a TRBC-specific oligonucleotide. All cDNA was treated with uracil-DNA glycosylase and then went through a first 18-cycle PCR with the universal primers M1SS and BC2_uni_R. As for how the authors treated the data: Normalization of each sample was performed by random selection of 1 million high-quality reads, each carrying a distinct molecular identifier. Instead of being binned into consensus sequences, reads that shared molecular identifiers were thrown out. CDR3 identification, clonotype clustering and error correction used MiTCR with a Q25 quality threshold and the strictest error-elimination algorithm. A nonparametric unseen species model using Euler transformation provided a lower-bound estimate of total TCR beta diversity. The public sequencing data were trimmed at Q25 with fastp and processed into clonotypes with MiXCR by TCRdb, which kept only in-frame beta chains. Here each entry gathers all rows of one CDR3 protein and keeps the most common genes and DNA. V and J calls and clone size were set by TCRdb, not the authors. This sample gives hundreds of thousands of distinct CDR3 sequences in total; less than 25% of them show up just once. The ten largest clones represent 8.7% of the sample.

These data are taken from a study of blood T cells in healthy people across ages (dated by TCRdb to 2014 to 2015). Turning to the overall study: Template switching captured roughly one uniquely barcoded TCR beta cDNA molecule per two T cells in model experiments. For two donors (one aged 18 to 29 and one aged 80 or older), the study analyzed two additional independent replicas of 1 million unique cDNA reads from the same blood draw. Four age groups were formed from the donors: young (average about 15 years), middle-aged (just under 40), aged (approximately 60) and long-lived (around 82). Using deep sequencing normalized with unique cDNA molecular identifiers, the study measured how TCR beta repertoire diversity changes with age.

The study at large found these results: Compared with the aged group, the long-lived group had more naive CD4+ T cells, fewer expanded clones and increased TCR diversity, a pattern suggesting age selection. The CMV infection status of donors was not known, potentially confounding age-related changes in expanded clonotypes. Since profiling was done on bulk unsorted PBMCs, naive and antigen-experienced compartments could not be conclusively compared. As age increased, observed TCR beta diversity per million T cells dropped in a roughly linear way, and a significant reduction was already evident by age 40. Total diversity estimates from one million sequenced T cells were considered lower bounds and underestimates. A strong correlation was found between observed TCR beta diversity and the percentage of naive T cells measured by flow cytometry.

The roughly 39 donors, aged about 6 to 100 years, were systemically healthy Caucasian individuals from Russia. Ten milliliters of peripheral blood were drawn from each donor into EDTA-treated Vacutainer tubes. Ficoll-Paque density-gradient centrifugation was used to isolate PBMCs, with at least 6.5 million per sample. Total RNA, at least 5 micrograms per sample, was extracted from PBMCs with Trizol reagent. For every donor, flow cytometry on a PBMC aliquot measured the percentage of naive CD45RAhigh/CD27high T cells. These sequences were also reported in another study, on T cells of mothers and their children. Per the second study: Nine systemically healthy Caucasian individuals served as donors, namely three mothers together with their six children. cDNA synthesis consumed the entire amount of extracted RNA, loaded at 1.5 ug RNA in each 15 ul reaction. Sample barcodes and 2-4 random nucleotides were added via the M1S primer in the second PCR. Over 9 million TCR beta CDR3 reads came from each mother, compared with 3.3 million or so reads from each child. In both related and unrelated pairs, thymic selection shapes the output of TCR recombination in a similar way, with inherited differences having only a minor effect. Normalized repertoire overlap was always slightly but never significantly higher in related than unrelated mother-child pairs. With a sensitivity of about 100 clones per million clonotypes, no persistent microchimeric T cell clones were detected. Deep NGS was used in the study to compare the TCR beta repertoires of mothers and children and to look for features that separate related mother-child pairs from unrelated individuals. The mean age was approximately 41 +/- 4 years for the mothers and approximately 11 +/- 4 years for the children. Libraries were sequenced on Illumina HiSeq 2000 with 100+100 nt paired-end reads after adapter ligation with NEBNext reagents. Mother and child libraries were prepared a month apart and sequenced in separate runs to prevent cross-contamination. Between 500,000 and 2,000,000 distinct TCR beta clonotypes were identified per donor. Naive TCR beta clonotypes were estimated from low-frequency clonotypes matched to each donor's FACS-determined naive share, without sorting.

This receptor was taken from a boy aged 5-17 years in good health. The sequence links TRBV11-2 to TRBJ2-1, with a weak D call of TRBD1 (5 bases match). The sequenced sample was blood. CDR3 loop: CASSLDRVIGEQFF. The DNA is as follows: TGTGCCAGCAGCTTAGACAGGGTTATTGGTGAGCAGTTCTTC.